Sequencing of this T cell receptor beta chain was carried out in a study of Graves' ophthalmopathy and Graves' hyperthyroidism. Study observations and caveats: Blood also carried most expanded thyroid clonotypes exceeding 0.001 frequency.

The CDR3 extends over 16 amino acids. Trimming cost V 0 bases and J 9 bases, with 20 bases left between them. Germline lookup yields CDR1 SGHTA and CDR2 FQGNSA. This clonotype was seen repeatedly, ten times or more. Its antigen is unidentified. Investigators amplified TCR beta CDR3 regions from RNA transcripts. The library came from an HTBI-primed first-round RT-PCR and a second-round multiplex PCR. One entry per CDR3 protein, called by TCRdb with MiXCR from the multiplex PCR reads. The sample holds 350,000 to 400,000 distinct CDR3 sequences, 15% seen once. Ophthalmopathy not arising within 18 months of follow-up defined hyperthyroidism as stable. It was from around 10 ml of fresh peripheral blood that the PBMCs came.

The sample comprised peripheral blood. The sequence was obtained from a young woman with stable Graves' hyperthyroidism. The chain employs TRBV7-2 and TRBJ1-1; D is possibly TRBD1 (5 bases). Written as DNA, the CDR3 is TGTGCCAGCAGCTTAGCGTTTGGGACCGAGGACACGAAAGCTTTCTTT. This translates into CASSLAFGTEDTKAFF.